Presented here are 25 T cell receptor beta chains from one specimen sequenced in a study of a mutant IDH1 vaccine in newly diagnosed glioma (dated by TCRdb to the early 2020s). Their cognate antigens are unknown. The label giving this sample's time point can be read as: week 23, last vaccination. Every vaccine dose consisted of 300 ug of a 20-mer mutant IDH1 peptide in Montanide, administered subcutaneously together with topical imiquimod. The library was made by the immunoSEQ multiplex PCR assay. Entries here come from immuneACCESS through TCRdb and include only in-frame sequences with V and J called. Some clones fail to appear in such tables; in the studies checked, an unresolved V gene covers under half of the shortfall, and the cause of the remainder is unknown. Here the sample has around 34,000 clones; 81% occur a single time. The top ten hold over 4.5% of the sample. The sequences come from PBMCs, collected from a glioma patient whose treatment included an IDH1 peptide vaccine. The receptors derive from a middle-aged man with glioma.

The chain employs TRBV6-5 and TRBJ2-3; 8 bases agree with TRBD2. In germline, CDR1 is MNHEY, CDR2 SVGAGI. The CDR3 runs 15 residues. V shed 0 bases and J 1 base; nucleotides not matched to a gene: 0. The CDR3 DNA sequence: TGTGCCAGCAGTTACTCAGCGGGGGGCACAGATACGCAGTATTTT. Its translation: CASSYSAGGTDTQYF.

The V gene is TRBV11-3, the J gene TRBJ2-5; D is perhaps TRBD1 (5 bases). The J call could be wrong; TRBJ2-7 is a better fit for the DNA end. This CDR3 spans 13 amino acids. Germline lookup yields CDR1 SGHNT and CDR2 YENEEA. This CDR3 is CASSSPDTYEQYF. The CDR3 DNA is TGTGCCAGCAGCTCCCCGGACACCTACGAGCAGTACTTC.

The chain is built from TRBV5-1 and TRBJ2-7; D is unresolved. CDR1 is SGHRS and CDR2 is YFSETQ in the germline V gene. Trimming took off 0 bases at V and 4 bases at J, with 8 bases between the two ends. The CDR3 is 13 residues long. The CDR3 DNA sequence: TGCGCCAGCAGCTTGGCACGCGGATACGAGCAGTACTTC. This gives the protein CASSLARGYEQYF.

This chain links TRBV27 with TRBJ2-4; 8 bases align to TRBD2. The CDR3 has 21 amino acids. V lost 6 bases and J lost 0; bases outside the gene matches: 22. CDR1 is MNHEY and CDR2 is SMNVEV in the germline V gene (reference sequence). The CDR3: CASSGGALWSPQNPAKNIQYF. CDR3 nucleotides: TGTGCCAGCAGCGGGGGGGCCTTATGGTCCCCGCAAAACCCAGCCAAAAACATTCAGTACTTC.

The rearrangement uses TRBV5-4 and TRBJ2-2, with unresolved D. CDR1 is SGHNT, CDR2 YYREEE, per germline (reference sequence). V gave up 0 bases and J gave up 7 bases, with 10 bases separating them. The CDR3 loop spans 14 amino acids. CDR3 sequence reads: CASSLVEAGGELFF. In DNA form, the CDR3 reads TGTGCCAGCAGCTTGGTTGAGGCTGGCGGGGAGCTGTTTTTT.

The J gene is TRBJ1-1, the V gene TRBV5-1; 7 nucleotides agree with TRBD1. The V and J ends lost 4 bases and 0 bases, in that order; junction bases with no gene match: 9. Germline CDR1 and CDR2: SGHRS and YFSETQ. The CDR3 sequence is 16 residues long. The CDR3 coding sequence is TGCGCCAGCAGCGAGGGACAGACCATTTTGAACACTGAAGCTTTCTTT. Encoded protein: CASSEGQTILNTEAFF.

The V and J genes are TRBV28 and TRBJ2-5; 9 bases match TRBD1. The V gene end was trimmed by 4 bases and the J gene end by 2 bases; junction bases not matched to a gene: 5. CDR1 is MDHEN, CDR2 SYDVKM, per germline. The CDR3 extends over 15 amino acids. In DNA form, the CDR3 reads TGTGCCAGCAGTTCGACAGGGGGGAAACAAGAGACCCAGTACTTC. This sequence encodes CASSSTGGKQETQYF.

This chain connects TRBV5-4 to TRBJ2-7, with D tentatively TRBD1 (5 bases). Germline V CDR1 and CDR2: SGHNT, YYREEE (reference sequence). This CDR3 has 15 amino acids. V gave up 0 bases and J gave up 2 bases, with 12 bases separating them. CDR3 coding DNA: TGTGCCAGCAGCTTGGGCAGGGCTCTACCCTACGAGCAGTACTTC. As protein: CASSLGRALPYEQYF.

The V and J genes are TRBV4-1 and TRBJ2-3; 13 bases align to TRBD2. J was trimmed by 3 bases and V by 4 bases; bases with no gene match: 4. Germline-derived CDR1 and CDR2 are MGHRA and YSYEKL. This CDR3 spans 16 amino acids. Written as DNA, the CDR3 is TGCGCCAGCAGCCTTGGACTAGCGGGAGCAACAGATACGCAGTATTTT. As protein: CASSLGLAGATDTQYF.

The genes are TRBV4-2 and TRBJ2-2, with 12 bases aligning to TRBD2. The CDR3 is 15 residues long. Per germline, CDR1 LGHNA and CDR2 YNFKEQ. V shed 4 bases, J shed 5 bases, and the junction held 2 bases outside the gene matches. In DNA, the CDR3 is TGTGCCAGCAGCCTCGGACTAGCGGGAACCGGGGAGCTGTTTTTT. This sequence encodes CASSLGLAGTGELFF.

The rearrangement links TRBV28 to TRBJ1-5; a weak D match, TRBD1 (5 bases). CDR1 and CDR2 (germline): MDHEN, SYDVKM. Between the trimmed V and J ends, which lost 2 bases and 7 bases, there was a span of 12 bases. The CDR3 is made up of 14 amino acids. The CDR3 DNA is TGTGCCAGCAGTTTAGCGGGGGGGAGGCAGCCCCAGCATTTT. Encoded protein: CASSLAGGRQPQHF.

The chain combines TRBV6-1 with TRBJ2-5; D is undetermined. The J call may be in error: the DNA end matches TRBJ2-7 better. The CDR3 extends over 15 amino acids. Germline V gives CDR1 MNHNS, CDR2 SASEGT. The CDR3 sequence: CASSEGPYLPYEQYF. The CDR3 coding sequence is TGTGCCAGCAGTGAAGGCCCCTACCTTCCCTACGAGCAGTACTTC.

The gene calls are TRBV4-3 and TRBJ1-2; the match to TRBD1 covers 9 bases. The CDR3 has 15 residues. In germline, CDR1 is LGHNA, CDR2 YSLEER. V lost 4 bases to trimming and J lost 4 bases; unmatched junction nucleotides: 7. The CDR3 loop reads CASSLGTGSTYGYTF. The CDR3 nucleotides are TGCGCCAGCAGCCTCGGGACAGGGAGCACCTATGGCTACACCTTC.

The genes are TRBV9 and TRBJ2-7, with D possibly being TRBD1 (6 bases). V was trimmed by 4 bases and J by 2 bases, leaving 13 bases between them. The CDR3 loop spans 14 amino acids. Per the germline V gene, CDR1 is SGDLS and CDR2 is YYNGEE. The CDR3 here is CASSPGTSPYEQYF. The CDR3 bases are TGTGCCAGCAGCCCTGGGACATCTCCCTACGAGCAGTACTTC.

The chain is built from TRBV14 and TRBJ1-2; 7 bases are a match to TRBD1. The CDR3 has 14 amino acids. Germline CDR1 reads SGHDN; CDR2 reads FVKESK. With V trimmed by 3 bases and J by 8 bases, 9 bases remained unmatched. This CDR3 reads CASSQTNRGQGYTF. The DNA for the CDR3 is TGTGCCAGCAGCCAGACCAACAGGGGCCAAGGCTACACCTTC.

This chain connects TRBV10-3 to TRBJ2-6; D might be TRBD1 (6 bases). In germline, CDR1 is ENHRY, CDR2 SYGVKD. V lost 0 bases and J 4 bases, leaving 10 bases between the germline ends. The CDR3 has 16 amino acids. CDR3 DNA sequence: TGTGCCATCAGTGAGTCAGGACAGACCGGGGCCAACGTCCTGACTTTC. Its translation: CAISESGQTGANVLTF.

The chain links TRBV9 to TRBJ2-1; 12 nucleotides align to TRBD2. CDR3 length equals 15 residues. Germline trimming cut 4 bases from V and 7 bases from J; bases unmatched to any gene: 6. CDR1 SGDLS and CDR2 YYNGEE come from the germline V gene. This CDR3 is CASSQGLAGFNEQFF. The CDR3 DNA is TGTGCCAGCAGCCAGGGACTAGCGGGCTTTAATGAGCAGTTCTTC.

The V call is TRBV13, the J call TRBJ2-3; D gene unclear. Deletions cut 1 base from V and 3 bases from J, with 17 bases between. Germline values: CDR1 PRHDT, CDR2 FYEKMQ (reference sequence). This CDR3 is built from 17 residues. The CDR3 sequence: CASSLVDRLLVTDTQYF. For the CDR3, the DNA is TGTGCCAGCAGCTTAGTCGACCGGTTGTTGGTGACAGATACGCAGTATTTT.

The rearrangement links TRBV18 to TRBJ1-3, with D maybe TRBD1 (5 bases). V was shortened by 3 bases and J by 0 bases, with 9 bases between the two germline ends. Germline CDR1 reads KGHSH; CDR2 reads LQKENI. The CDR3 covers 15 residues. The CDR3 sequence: CASSPTAYSGNTIYF. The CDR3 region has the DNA TGTGCCAGCTCACCGACAGCTTACTCTGGAAACACCATATATTTT.

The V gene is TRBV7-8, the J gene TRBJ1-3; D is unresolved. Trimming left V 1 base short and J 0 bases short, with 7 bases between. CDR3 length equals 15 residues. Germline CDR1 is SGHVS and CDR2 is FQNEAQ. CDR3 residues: CASSLGGNSGNTIYF. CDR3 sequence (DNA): TGTGCCAGCAGCTTAGGGGGAAACTCTGGAAACACCATATATTTT. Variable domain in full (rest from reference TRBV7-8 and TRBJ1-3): GAGVSQSPRYKVAKRGQDVALRCDPISGHVSLFWYQQALGQGPEFLTYFQNEAQLDKSGLPSDRFFAERPEGSVSTLKIQRTQQEDSAVYLCASSLGGNSGNTIYFGEGSWLTVV.

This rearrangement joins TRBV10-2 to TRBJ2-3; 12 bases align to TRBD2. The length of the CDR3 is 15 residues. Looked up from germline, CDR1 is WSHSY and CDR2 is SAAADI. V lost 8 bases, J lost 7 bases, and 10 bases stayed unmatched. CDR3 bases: TGCGCCAGCGTTGGACTAGCGGGGCGGGCGAATACGCAGTATTTT. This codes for CASVGLAGRANTQYF.

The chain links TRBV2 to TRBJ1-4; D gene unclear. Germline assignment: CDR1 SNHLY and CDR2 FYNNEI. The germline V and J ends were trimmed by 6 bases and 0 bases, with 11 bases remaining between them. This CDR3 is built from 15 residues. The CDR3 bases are TGTGCCAGCAGGGGAACAGTTGCAACTAATGAAAAACTGTTTTTT. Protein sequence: CASRGTVATNEKLFF. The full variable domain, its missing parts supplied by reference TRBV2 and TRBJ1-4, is EPEVTQTPSHQVTQMGQEVILRCVPISNHLYFYWYRQILGQKVEFLVSFYNNEISEKSEIFDDQFSVERPDGSNFTLKIRSTKLEDSAMYFCASRGTVATNEKLFFGSGTQLSVL.

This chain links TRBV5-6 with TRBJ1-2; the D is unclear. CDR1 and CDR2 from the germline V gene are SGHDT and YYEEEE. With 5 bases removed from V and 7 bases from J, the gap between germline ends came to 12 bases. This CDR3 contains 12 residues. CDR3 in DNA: TGTGCCAGCAGAGTCGGGATGTCTGGCTACACCTTC. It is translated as CASRVGMSGYTF.

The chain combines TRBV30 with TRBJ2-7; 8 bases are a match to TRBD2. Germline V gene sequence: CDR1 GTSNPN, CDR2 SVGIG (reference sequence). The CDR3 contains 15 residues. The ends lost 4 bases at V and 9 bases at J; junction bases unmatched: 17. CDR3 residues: CAWISGGGATSGQYF. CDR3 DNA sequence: TGTGCCTGGATTTCGGGAGGGGGGGCCACGAGTGGGCAGTACTTC.

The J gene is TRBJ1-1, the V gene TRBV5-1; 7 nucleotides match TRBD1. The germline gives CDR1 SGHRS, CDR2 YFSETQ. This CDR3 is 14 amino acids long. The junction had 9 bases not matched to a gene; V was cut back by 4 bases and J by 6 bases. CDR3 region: CASSQGGASSEAFF. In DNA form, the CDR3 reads TGCGCCAGCAGCCAAGGGGGCGCCTCCTCTGAAGCTTTCTTT.